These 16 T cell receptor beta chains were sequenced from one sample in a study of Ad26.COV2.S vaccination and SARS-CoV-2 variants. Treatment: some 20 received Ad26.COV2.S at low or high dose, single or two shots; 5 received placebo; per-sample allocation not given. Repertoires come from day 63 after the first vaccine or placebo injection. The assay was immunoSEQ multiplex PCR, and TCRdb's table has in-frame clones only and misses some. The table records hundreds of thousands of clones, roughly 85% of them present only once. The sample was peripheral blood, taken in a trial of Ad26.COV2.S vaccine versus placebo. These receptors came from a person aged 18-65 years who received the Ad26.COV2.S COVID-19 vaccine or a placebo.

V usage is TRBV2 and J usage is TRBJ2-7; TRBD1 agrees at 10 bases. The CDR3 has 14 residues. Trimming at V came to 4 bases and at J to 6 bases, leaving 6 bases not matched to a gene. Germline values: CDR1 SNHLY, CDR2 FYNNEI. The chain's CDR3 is CASSGPGQGIEQYF. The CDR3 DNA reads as TGTGCCAGCAGTGGACCGGGACAGGGGATCGAGCAGTACTTC.

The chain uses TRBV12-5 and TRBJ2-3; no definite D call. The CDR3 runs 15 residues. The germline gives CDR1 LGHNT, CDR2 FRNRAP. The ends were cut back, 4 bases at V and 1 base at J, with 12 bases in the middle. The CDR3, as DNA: TGTGCTAGTGGTTCGCCCAGAGGCGGCACAGATACGCAGTATTTT. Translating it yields CASGSPRGGTDTQYF.

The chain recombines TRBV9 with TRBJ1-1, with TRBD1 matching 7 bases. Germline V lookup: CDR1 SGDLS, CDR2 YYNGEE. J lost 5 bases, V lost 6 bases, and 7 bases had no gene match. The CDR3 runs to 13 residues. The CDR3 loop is CASTGQVGTEAFF. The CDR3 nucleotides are TGTGCCAGCACCGGACAGGTCGGAACTGAAGCTTTCTTT.

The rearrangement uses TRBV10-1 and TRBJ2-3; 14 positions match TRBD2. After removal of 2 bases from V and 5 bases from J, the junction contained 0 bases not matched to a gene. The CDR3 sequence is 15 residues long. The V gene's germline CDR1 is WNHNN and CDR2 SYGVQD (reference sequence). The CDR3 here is CASSEGTSGRDTQYF. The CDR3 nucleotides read TGCGCCAGCAGTGAGGGGACTAGCGGGAGAGATACGCAGTATTTT.

The CDR3 DNA reads as TGTGCCAGCAGTTACTCGGGTCGATCTACCCTGTGGGCTTTCTTT. The encoded protein is CASSYSGRSTLWAFF. The chain combines TRBV6-2 or TRBV6-3 with TRBJ1-1; D is uncertain. V shed 0 bases and J shed 11 bases, with 19 bases lying between them. The V gene's germline CDR1 is MNHEY and CDR2 SVGEGT. The CDR3 loop spans 15 amino acids.

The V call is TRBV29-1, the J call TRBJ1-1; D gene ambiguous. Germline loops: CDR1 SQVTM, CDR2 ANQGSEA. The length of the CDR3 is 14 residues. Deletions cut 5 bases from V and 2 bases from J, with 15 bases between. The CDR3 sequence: CSVTNRLTNTEAFF. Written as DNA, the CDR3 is TGCAGCGTTACCAATCGGCTCACCAACACTGAAGCTTTCTTT.

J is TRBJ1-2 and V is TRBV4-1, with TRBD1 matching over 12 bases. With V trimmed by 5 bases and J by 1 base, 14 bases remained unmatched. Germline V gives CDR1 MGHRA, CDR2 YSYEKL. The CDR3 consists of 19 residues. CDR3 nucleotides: TGCGCCAGCAGCTCACAAACCCGGGACAGGGGGCGGCTTAACTATGGCTACACCTTC. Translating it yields CASSSQTRDRGRLNYGYTF.

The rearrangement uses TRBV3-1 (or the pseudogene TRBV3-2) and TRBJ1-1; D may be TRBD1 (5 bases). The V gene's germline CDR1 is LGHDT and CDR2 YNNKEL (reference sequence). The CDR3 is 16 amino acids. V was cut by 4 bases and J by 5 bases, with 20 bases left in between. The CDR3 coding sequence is TGTGCCAGCAGCCCACGCCACGGCGGGGGGGTGACTGAAGCTTTCTTT. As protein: CASSPRHGGGVTEAFF.

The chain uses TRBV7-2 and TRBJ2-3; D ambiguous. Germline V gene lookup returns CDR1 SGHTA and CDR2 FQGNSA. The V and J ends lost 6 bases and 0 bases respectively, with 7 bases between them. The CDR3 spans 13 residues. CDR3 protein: CASSITSTDTQYF. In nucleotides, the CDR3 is TGTGCCAGCAGTATAACTAGCACAGATACGCAGTATTTT.

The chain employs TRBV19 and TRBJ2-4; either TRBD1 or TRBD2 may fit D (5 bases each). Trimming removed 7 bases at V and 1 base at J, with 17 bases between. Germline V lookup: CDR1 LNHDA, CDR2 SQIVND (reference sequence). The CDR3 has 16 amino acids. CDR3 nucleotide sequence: TGTGCCAGTAATAACAGGAGCCCGGGGGCCAAAAACATTCAGTACTTC. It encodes CASNNRSPGAKNIQYF.

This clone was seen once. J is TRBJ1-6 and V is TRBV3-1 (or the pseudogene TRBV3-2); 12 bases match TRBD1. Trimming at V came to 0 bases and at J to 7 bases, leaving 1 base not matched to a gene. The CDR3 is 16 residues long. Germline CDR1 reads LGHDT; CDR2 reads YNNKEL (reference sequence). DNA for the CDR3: TGTGCCAGCAGCCAAGAAGGGACAGGGGGCAATTCACCCCTCCACTTT. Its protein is CASSQEGTGGNSPLHF.

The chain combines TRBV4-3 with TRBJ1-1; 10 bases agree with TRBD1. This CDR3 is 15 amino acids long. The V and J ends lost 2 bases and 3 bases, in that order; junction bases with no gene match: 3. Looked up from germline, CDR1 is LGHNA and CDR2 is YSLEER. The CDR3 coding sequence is TGCGCCAGCAGCCAATCGACAGGGGGCCACACTGAAGCTTTCTTT. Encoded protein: CASSQSTGGHTEAFF.

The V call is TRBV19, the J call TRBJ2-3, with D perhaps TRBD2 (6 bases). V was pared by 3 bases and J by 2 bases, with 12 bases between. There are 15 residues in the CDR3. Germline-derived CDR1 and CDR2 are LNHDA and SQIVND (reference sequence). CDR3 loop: CASSIVGSLTDTQYF. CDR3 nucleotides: TGTGCCAGTAGTATCGTCGGGAGCCTCACAGATACGCAGTATTTT.

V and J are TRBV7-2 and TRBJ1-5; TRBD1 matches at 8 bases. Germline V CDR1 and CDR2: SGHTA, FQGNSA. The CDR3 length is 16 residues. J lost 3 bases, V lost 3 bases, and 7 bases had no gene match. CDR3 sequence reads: CASSLGQVPLNQPQHF. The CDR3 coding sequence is TGTGCCAGCAGCTTGGGACAGGTCCCTCTCAATCAGCCCCAGCATTTT.

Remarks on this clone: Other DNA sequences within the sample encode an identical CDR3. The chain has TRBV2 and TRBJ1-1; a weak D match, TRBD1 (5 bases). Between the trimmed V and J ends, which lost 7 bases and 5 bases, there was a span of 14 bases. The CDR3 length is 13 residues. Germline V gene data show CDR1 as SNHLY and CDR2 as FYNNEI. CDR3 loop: CASTGGAGTEAFF. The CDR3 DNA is TGTGCCAGCACCGGTGGGGCAGGAACTGAAGCTTTCTTT.

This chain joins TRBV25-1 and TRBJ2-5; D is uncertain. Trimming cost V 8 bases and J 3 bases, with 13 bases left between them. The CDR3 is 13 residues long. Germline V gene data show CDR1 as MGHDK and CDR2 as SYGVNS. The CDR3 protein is CASLSDTKETQYF. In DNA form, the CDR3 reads TGTGCCAGCTTAAGCGACACCAAAGAGACCCAGTACTTC. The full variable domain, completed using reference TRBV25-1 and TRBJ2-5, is EADIYQTPRYLVIGTGKKITLECSQTMGHDKMYWYQQDPGMELHLIHYSYGVNSTEKGDLSSESTVSRIRTEHFPLTLESARPSHTSQYLCASLSDTKETQYFGPGTRLLVL.